These 15 T cell receptor beta chains were sequenced from one sample in a study of shared clonotypes between healthy human individuals. Sequenced by immunoSEQ multiplex PCR; TCRdb stores in-frame clones only, minus some. The repertoire holds 2 million to 2.5 million clones, with 85% to 95% as singletons. As defined, naive CD8 cells were CD45RO-negative and positively selected for CCR7, with terminally differentiated effector memory CD45RA+ cells excluded. The material sequenced was naive CD8+ T cells from PBMCs. The receptors shown here come from a man between 18 and 29 years old in good health. Some clones in this sample may be carry-over from other donors' samples.

The J gene is TRBJ1-1, the V gene TRBV29-1, with TRBD1 as a possible D gene (5 bases). V was shortened by 6 bases and J by 1 base, with 15 bases between the two germline ends. Per germline, CDR1 SQVTM and CDR2 ANQGSEA. The CDR3 loop spans 14 amino acids. The CDR3 coding sequence is TGCAGCGTCCTTCAGGGTTTAGCGAACACTGAAGCTTTCTTT. Translated, it gives CSVLQGLANTEAFF.

V and J are TRBV30 and TRBJ2-1, with 8 bases fitting TRBD1. The CDR3 consists of 15 residues. With V trimmed by 5 bases and J by 0 bases, 6 bases remained unmatched. Germline CDR1 and CDR2: GTSNPN and SVGIG (reference sequence). The CDR3 loop is CAWVYRGSSYNEQFF. The CDR3 DNA reads as TGTGCCTGGGTCTACAGGGGGAGCTCCTACAATGAGCAGTTCTTC.

Details on this clone: The sample carries other DNA sequences with the same CDR3. The chain is built from TRBV6-1 and TRBJ2-1, with no clear D. The ends were cut back, 4 bases at V and 0 bases at J, with 10 bases in the middle. The CDR3 runs to 15 residues. The germline gives CDR1 MNHNS, CDR2 SASEGT. For the CDR3, the DNA is TGTGCCAGCAGTGTCCCAAGGAGCTCCTACAATGAGCAGTTCTTC. This encodes CASSVPRSSYNEQFF.

The chain has TRBV30 and TRBJ2-1; 11 nucleotides line up with TRBD2. Unmatched junction bases numbered 7, after V lost 4 bases and J lost 8 bases. The CDR3 extends over 14 amino acids. CDR1 is GTSNPN and CDR2 is SVGIG in the germline V gene (reference sequence). CDR3 sequence (DNA): TGTGCCTGGAATAGCGGGAGGGCCGTCCATGAGCAGTTCTTC. It is translated as CAWNSGRAVHEQFF.

The V call is TRBV28, the J call TRBJ1-3; D not resolved. Trimming pared 6 bases from V and 0 bases from J, leaving 12 bases between. Germline V gene sequence: CDR1 MDHEN, CDR2 SYDVKM. This CDR3 has 15 amino acids. CDR3 nucleotide sequence: TGTGCCAGCAGGCGGACGCCCTACTCTGGAAACACCATATATTTT. This sequence encodes CASRRTPYSGNTIYF. The full variable domain, its missing parts supplied by reference TRBV28 and TRBJ1-3, is DVKVTQSSRYLVKRTGEKVFLECVQDMDHENMFWYRQDPGLGLRLIYFSYDVKMKEKGDIPEGYSVSREKKERFSLILESASTNQTSMYLCASRRTPYSGNTIYFGEGSWLTVV.

This clone was recorded only once. The chain carries TRBV7-2 and TRBJ2-3; no reliable D call. This CDR3 contains 15 residues. Trimming pared 2 bases from V and 4 bases from J, leaving 13 bases between. CDR1 is SGHTA and CDR2 is FQGNSA in the germline V gene. Here the CDR3 reads CASSLQNGGADTQYF. DNA for the CDR3: TGTGCCAGCAGCTTACAAAACGGTGGGGCAGATACGCAGTATTTT. The whole variable domain, remainder taken from reference TRBV7-2 and TRBJ2-3, is GAGVSQSPSNKVTEKGKDVELRCDPISGHTALYWYRQSLGQGLEFLIYFQGNSAPDKSGLPSDRFSAERTGGSVSTLTIQRTQQEDSAVYLCASSLQNGGADTQYFGPGTRLTVL.

The rearrangement links TRBV10-3 to TRBJ1-5; perhaps TRBD1 as D (5 bases). Trimming pared 2 bases from V and 2 bases from J, leaving 13 bases between. CDR1 and CDR2 (germline): ENHRY, SYGVKD. The CDR3 is 16 amino acids. The CDR3 nucleotides read TGTGCCATCAGTGAGAGCGGGGGAGAGGGCAATCAGCCCCAGCATTTT. It codes for CAISESGGEGNQPQHF.

The V gene is TRBV14, the J gene TRBJ2-2; no firm D call. In germline, CDR1 is SGHDN, CDR2 FVKESK. V lost 1 base, J lost 3 bases, and 12 bases lay in between. The CDR3 is 16 amino acids. CDR3 residues: CASSQAIGLYTGELFF. The CDR3 nucleotides read TGTGCCAGCAGCCAAGCGATAGGGCTTTACACCGGGGAGCTGTTTTTT. Looking up the rest from reference TRBV14 and TRBJ2-2 gives the full variable domain: EAGVTQFPSHSVIEKGQTVTLRCDPISGHDNLYWYRRVMGKEIKFLLHFVKESKQDESGMPNNRFLAERTGGTYSTLKVQPAELEDSGVYFCASSQAIGLYTGELFFGEGSRLTVL.

The rearrangement joins TRBV29-1 to TRBJ1-2; TRBD1 matches 11 bases. The CDR3 sequence is 13 residues long. V was clipped by 5 bases and J by 5 bases; unmatched bases: 4. Germline V lookup: CDR1 SQVTM, CDR2 ANQGSEA. Written as DNA, the CDR3 is TGCAGCGTTCGGGACAGGGGGGGATATGGCTACACCTTC. Its translation is CSVRDRGGYGYTF.

The chain combines TRBV27 with TRBJ1-5; TRBD1 might be the D (6 bases). Trimming took off 5 bases at V and 7 bases at J, with 12 bases between the two ends. Per the germline V gene, CDR1 is MNHEY and CDR2 is SMNVEV (reference sequence). The CDR3 extends over 13 amino acids. In nucleotides, the CDR3 is TGTGCCAGCAGTCTCGGACAGAGGCAGCCCCAGCATTTT. It codes for CASSLGQRQPQHF.

The CDR3 reads CASSLKFGLAGADEQFF. The CDR3 DNA reads as TGTGCCAGCAGTTTAAAGTTCGGGCTAGCGGGAGCCGATGAGCAGTTCTTC. The chain combines TRBV27 with TRBJ2-1, with 10 bases aligning to TRBD2. The germline gives CDR1 MNHEY, CDR2 SMNVEV (reference sequence). V shed 2 bases, J shed 8 bases, and the junction held 12 bases outside the gene matches. The CDR3 length is 17 residues.

This chain joins TRBV18 and TRBJ2-2; D ambiguous. This CDR3 is 16 amino acids long. Germline V gene lookup returns CDR1 KGHSH and CDR2 LQKENI. The V end was cut by 5 bases, the J end by 7 bases, with 20 bases between. The CDR3 protein is CASSSSVLKSVGELFF. The CDR3 DNA sequence: TGTGCCAGCTCAAGCTCGGTGTTAAAAAGCGTCGGGGAGCTGTTTTTT.

This chain connects TRBV13 to TRBJ2-6; D unresolved. CDR3 length: 11 residues. Trimming took off 6 bases at V and 3 bases at J, with 0 bases between the two ends. CDR1 is PRHDT and CDR2 is FYEKMQ in the germline V gene (reference sequence). CDR3 residues: CASSGANVLTF. Written as DNA, the CDR3 is TGTGCCAGCAGTGGGGCCAACGTCCTGACTTTC.

The gene calls are TRBV5-6 and TRBJ2-7; D not certain. Germline V gives CDR1 SGHDT, CDR2 YYEEEE. V lost 4 bases and J 1 base, leaving 9 bases between the germline ends. The CDR3 covers 13 residues. CDR3 nucleotide sequence: TGTGCCAGCAGCCAGACTGGGTCCTACGAGCAGTACTTC. Translation: CASSQTGSYEQYF.

The V gene is TRBV4-3, the J gene TRBJ2-6, with TRBD2 as a possible D gene (5 bases). Trimming shortened V by 5 bases and J by 1 base, and 6 bases separated the two germline ends. Germline V gene lookup returns CDR1 LGHNA and CDR2 YSLEER. CDR3 length: 14 amino acids. In nucleotides, the CDR3 is TGCGCCAGCAGCTGGGAGTCTGGGGCCAACGTCCTGACTTTC. Protein product: CASSWESGANVLTF.